This TCR beta chain derives from a study of shared clonotypes between healthy human individuals. CD45RO-negative, CCR7-selected cells formed the naive CD8 fraction, which excluded terminally differentiated effector memory CD45RA+ cells. The CDR3 has 18 amino acids. Germline-derived CDR1 and CDR2 are GTSNPN and SVGIG (reference sequence). V shed 3 bases and J 4 bases; nucleotides not matched to a gene: 15. Assay used: immunoSEQ multiplex PCR; TCRdb lists only in-frame clones, some missing. In the table there are 450,000 to 700,000 clones, just under 97% of which are singletons. V gene TRBV30 combines with J gene TRBJ2-7, with 13 bases identical to TRBD2. The source material was naive CD8+ T cells sorted from blood. The sequence came from a woman in her twenties or thirties in good health. The CDR3 region has the DNA TGTGCCTGGAGGGGCGGGACTAGCGGGAAGGGGATTATATACGAGCAGTACTTC. Translation gives CAWRGGTSGKGIIYEQYF.